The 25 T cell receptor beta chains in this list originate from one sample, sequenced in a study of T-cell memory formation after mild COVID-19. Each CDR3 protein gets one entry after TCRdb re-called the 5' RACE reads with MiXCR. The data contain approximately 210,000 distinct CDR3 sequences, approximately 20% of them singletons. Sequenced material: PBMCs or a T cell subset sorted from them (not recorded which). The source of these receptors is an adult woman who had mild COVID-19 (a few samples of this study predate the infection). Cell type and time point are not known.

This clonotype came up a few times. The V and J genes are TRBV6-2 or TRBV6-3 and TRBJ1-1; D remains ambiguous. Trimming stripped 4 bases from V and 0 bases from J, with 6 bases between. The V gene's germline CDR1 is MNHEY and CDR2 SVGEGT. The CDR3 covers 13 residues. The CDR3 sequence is CASSFLVNTEAFF. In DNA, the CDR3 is TGTGCCAGCAGTTTCCTCGTGAACACTGAAGCTTTCTTT.

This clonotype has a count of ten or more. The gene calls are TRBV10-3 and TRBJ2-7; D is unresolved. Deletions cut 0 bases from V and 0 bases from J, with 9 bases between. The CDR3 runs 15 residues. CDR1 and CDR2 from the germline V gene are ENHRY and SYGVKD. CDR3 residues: CAISESGPGSYEQYF. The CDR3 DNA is TGTGCCATCAGTGAGTCGGGTCCGGGCTCCTACGAGCAGTACTTC.

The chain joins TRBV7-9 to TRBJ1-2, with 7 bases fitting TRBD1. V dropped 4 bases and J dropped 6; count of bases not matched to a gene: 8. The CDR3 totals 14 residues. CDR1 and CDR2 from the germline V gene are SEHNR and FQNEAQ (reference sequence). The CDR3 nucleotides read TGTGCCAGCAGCTCTACAGGACAGGCCAATGGCTACACCTTC. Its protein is CASSSTGQANGYTF.

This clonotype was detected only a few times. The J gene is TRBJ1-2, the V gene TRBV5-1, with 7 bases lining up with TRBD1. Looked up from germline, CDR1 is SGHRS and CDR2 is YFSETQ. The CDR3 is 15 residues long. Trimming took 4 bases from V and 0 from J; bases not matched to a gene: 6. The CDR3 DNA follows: TGCGCCAGCAGCGTCGGGACAGCTACTAACTATGGCTACACCTTC. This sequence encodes CASSVGTATNYGYTF. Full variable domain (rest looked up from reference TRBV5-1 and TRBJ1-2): KAGVTQTPRYLIKTRGQQVTLSCSPISGHRSVSWYQQTPGQGLQFLFEYFSETQRNKGNFPGRFSGRQFSNSRSEMNVSTLELGDSALYLCASSVGTATNYGYTFGSGTRLTVV.

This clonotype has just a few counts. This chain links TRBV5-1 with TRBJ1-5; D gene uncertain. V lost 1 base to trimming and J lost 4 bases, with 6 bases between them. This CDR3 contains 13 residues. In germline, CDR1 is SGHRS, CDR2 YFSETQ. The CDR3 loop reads CASSLTENQPQHF. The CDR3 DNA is TGCGCCAGCAGCTTGACGGAAAATCAGCCCCAGCATTTT.

The CDR3 loop is CSKGRGWYNEQFF. Written as DNA, the CDR3 is TGCAGTAAGGGCAGGGGATGGTACAATGAGCAGTTCTTC. The V gene is TRBV20-1, the J gene TRBJ2-1; tentatively, D is TRBD1 (6 bases). Trimming left V 8 bases short and J 4 bases short, with 15 bases between. Germline assignment: CDR1 DFQATT and CDR2 SNEGSKA (reference sequence). This CDR3 has 13 residues.

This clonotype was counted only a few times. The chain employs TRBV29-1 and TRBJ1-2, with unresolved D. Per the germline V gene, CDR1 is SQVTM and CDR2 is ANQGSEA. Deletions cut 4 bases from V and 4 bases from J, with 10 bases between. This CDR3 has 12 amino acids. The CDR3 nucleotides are TGCAGCGTTGCCAGAAGAAGCTATGGCTACACCTTC. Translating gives CSVARRSYGYTF.

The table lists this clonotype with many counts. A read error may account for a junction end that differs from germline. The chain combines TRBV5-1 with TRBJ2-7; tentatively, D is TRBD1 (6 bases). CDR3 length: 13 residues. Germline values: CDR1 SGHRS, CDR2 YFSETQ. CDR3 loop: CASSLDRSYEQYF. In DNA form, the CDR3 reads TGTGCCAGCAGCCTAGACAGGTCCTACGAGCAGTACTTC. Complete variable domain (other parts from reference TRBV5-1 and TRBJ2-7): KAGVTQTPRYLIKTRGQQVTLSCSPISGHRSVSWYQQTPGQGLQFLFEYFSETQRNKGNFPGRFSGRQFSNSRSEMNVSTLELGDSALYLCASSLDRSYEQYFGPGTRLTVT.

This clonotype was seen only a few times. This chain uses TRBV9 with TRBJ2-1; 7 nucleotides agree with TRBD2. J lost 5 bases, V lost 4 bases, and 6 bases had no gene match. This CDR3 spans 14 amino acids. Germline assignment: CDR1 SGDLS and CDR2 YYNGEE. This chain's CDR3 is CASSKFGGDNEQFF. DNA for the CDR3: TGTGCCAGCAGCAAATTTGGGGGGGACAATGAGCAGTTCTTC.

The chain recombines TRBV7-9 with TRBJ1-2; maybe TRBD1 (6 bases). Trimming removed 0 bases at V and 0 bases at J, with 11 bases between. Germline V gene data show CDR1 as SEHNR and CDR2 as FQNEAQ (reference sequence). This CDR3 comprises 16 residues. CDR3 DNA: TGTGCCAGCAGCTTAGCTATACAGGGAGCTAACTATGGCTACACCTTC. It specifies CASSLAIQGANYGYTF. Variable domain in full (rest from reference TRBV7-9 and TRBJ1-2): DTGVSQNPRHKITKRGQNVTFRCDPISEHNRLYWYRQTLGQGPEFLTYFQNEAQLEKSRLLSDRFSAERPKGSFSTLEIQRTEQGDSAMYLCASSLAIQGANYGYTFGSGTRLTVV.

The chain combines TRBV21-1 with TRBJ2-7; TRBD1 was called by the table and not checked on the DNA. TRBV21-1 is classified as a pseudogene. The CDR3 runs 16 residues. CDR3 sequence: CASSPWVDGSSYEQYF. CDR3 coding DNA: TGTGCCAGCAGCCCCTGGGTTGACGGCAGCTCCTACGAGCAGTACTTC.

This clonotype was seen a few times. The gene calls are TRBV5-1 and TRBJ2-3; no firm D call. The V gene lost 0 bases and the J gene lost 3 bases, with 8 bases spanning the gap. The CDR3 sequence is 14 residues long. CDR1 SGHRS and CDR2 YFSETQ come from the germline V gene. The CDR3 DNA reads TGCGCCAGCAGCTTGGGGCTAGATACAGATACGCAGTATTTT. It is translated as CASSLGLDTDTQYF.

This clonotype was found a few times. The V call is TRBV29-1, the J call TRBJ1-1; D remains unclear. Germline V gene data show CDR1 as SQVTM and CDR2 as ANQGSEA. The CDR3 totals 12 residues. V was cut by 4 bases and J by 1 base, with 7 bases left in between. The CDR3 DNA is TGCAGCGTTGGTCCGGGGAACACTGAAGCTTTCTTT. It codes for CSVGPGNTEAFF.

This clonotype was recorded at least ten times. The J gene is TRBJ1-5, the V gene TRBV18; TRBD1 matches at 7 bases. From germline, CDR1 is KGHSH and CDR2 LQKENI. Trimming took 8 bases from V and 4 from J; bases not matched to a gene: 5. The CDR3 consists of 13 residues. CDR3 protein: CASSPDRNQPQHF. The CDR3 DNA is TGTGCCAGCAGTCCGGACAGGAATCAGCCCCAGCATTTT.

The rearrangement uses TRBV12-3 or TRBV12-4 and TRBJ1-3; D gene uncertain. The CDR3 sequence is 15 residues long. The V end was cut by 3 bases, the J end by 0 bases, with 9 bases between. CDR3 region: CASSFGESSGNTIYF. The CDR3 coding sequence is TGTGCCAGCAGTTTTGGCGAGAGCTCTGGAAACACCATATATTTT.

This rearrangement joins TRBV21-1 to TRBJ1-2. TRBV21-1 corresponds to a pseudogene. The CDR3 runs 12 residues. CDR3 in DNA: TGTGCCAGCGGCCTAGCCGCGGTGGGCTACACCTTC. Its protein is CASGLAAVGYTF.

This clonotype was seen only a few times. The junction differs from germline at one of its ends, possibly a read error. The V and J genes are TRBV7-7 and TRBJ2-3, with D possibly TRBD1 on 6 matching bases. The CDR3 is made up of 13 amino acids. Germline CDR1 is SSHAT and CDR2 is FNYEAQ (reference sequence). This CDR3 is CASSSAGADTQYF. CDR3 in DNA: TGTGCTAGCAGCTCTGCAGGGGCAGATACGCAGTATTTT. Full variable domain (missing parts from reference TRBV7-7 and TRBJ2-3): GAGVSQSPRYKVTKRGQDVTLRCDPISSHATLYWYQQALGQGPEFLTYFNYEAQPDKSGLPSDRFSAERPEGSISTLTIQRTEQRDSAMYRCASSSAGADTQYFGPGTRLTVL.

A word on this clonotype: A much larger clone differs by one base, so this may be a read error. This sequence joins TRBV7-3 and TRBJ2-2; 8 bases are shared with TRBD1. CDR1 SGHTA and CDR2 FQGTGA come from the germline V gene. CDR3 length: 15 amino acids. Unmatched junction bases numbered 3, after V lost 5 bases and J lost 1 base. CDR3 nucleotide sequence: TGTGCCAGCAGCCCCGGGACAGGGAACACCGGGGAGCTGTTTTTT. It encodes CASSPGTGNTGELFF.

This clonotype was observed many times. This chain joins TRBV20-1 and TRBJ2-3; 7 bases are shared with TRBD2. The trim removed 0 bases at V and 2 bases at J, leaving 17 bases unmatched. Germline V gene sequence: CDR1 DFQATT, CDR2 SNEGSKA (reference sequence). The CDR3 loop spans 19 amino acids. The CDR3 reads CSARDVRRSGVYSTDTQYF. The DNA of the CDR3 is TGCAGTGCTAGAGATGTAAGGCGAAGCGGGGTTTATTCCACAGATACGCAGTATTTT.

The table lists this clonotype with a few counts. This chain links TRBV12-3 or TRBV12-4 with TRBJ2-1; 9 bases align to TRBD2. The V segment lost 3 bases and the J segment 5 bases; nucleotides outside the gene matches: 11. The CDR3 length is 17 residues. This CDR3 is CASSFDLLRGGDNEQFF. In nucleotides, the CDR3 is TGTGCCAGCAGTTTCGATCTTCTGCGGGGGGGTGACAATGAGCAGTTCTTC.

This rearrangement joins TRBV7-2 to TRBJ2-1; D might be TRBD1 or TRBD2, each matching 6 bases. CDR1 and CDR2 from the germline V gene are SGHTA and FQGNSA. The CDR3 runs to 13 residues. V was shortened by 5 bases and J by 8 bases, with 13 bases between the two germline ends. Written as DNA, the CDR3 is TGTGCCAGCAGCCAGACAAGGGGGGATGAGCAGTTCTTC. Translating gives CASSQTRGDEQFF.

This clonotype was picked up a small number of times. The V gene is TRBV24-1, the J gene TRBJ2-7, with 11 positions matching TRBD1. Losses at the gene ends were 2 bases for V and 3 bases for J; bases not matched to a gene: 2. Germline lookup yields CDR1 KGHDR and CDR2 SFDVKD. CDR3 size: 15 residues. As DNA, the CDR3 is TGTGCCACCAGTGATTCCGGGACAGGGGGCTACGAGCAGTACTTC. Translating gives CATSDSGTGGYEQYF.

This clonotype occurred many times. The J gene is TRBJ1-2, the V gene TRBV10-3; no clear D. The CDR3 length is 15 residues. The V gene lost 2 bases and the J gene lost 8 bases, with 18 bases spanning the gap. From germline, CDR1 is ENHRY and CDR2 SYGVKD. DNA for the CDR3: TGTGCCATCAGTGAGAGTGGGGTTGGGAATGGCGGCTACACCTTC. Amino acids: CAISESGVGNGGYTF.

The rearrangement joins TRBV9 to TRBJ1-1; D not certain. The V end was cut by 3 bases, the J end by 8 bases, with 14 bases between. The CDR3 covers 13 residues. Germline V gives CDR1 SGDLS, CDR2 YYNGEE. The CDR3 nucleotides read TGTGCCAGCAGCGCAGCGTCGGGATCCGAAGCTTTCTTT. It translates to CASSAASGSEAFF. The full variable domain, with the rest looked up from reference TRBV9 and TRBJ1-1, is DSGVTQTPKHLITATGQRVTLRCSPRSGDLSVYWYQQSLDQGLQFLIQYYNGEERAKGNILERFSAQQFPDLHSELNLSSLELGDSALYFCASSAASGSEAFFGQGTRLTVV.

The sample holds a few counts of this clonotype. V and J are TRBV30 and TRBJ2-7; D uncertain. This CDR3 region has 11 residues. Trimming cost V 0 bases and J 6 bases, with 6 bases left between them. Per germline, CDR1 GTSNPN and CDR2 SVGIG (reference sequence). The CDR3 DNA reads TGTGCCTGGAGTGTATATTCCGAGCAGTACTTC. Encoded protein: CAWSVYSEQYF.